This T cell receptor beta chain originates from a study of sequential checkpoint blockade in melanoma. Looking at the study overall: Randomization was 1:1 between first-line nivolumab→ipilimumab and ipilimumab→nivolumab. Each arm's sequence ended with maintenance nivolumab.

Treatment defined: randomized to nivolumab then ipilimumab (arm A) or the reverse (arm B). DNA-damaging chemotherapy had not been given to any patient beforehand. From thawed PBMCs, live CD3+CD8+ cells negative for CD19 and CD56 were sorted. Germline V gives CDR1 PRHDT, CDR2 FYEKMQ (reference sequence). There are 18 residues in the CDR3. V gave up 5 bases and J gave up 0 bases; unmatched junction bases: 8. The data were produced by immunoSEQ multiplex PCR, yet TCRdb's version contains in-frame clones alone and is incomplete. The sample consists of around 20,000 clones, approximately 57% of them appearing once.

This chain connects TRBV13 to TRBJ2-6, with 9 bases identical to TRBD1. The sequencing used CD8+ T cells sorted from blood (inferred from file names), collected from a patient given nivolumab and ipilimumab in sequence. The clonotype originates from a human donor with melanoma. CDR3 in amino acids: CASSPQQGAPSGANVLTF. CDR3 coding DNA: TGTGCCAGCAGCCCTCAACAGGGGGCCCCCTCTGGGGCCAACGTCCTGACTTTC.